The entry that follows covers one T cell receptor beta chain sequence. The sample holds a few counts of this clone. Its antigen is unknown. No base quality values were provided; no much bigger clone lies one nucleotide off. The data stem from a study of OX40 agonist ivuxolimab in advanced cancers. In the study overall: Ivuxolimab was an agonistic, fully human IgG2 monoclonal antibody directed against OX40 (CD134), a costimulatory receptor. Intravenous ivuxolimab was administered to patients every 2 weeks at six dose levels: 0.01, 0.1, 0.3, 1.5, 3 and 10 mg/kg. Among the 52 dose-escalation patients, 19 had hepatocellular carcinoma, 15 or so melanoma, 9 renal cell carcinoma and 9 head and neck cancer. In the dose-escalation cohort, approximately 82% of patients were male, and the mean age was 60 years with a range of roughly 20 to 79. Prior anti-PD-1, anti-PD-L1 or anti-CTLA-4 therapy was permitted, and approximately 39% of dose-escalation patients had received checkpoint inhibitors. Partial responses were achieved by three dose-escalation patients, of whom one had hepatocellular carcinoma and two had cutaneous melanoma. Peripheral TCRbeta sequencing was intended to test whether TCR sequence diversity was altered and clonal T-cell expansion was caused by ivuxolimab. The monotherapy dose-escalation portion (N ≈ 55 patients) of the phase I ivuxolimab trial is reported in the paper. What the work shows at the level of the full study, not this receptor alone: The antigen specificity of the clonally expanded peripheral T cells was not determined. In partial responders in the 0.1-3.0 mg/kg groups, normalized peripheral clonal expansion was found to be among the lowest, especially among CD8+ T cells. At doses of 0.1 to 3.0 mg/kg, clonal expansion of both CD4+ and CD8+ T cells in blood was seen between baseline and week 6. Low levels of normalized T-cell clonal expansion were also shown by some nonresponding patients. After ivuxolimab, CD8+ T cells had more expanded clones than CD4+ T cells on average.

Genomic DNA was extracted from sorted cells for sequencing of the TCRbeta CDR3 region. The immunoSEQ Assay was used to sequence the TCRbeta CDR3 regions. The source is immuneACCESS, and TCRdb retained only in-frame sequences with V and J called. Part of the clones is not carried over; for the studies checked, unresolved V genes explain less than half of this, and the remainder is unexplained. The sample has 55,000 to 65,000 clones on record, roughly 81% of them singletons. 2.5% to 3.5% of the sample goes to the ten largest clones. According to the germline V gene, CDR1 reads MDHEN and CDR2 reads SYDVKM. From the cysteine through the phenylalanine, the CDR3 covers 14 amino acids. Only the CDR3 region is kept as DNA, spanning 42 bases read in frame from base 1. V sheds 5 bases and J sheds 1 base, leaving 12 bases between their ends. The trial excluded patients who had a history of autoimmune disease or were on systemic immunosuppression. Peripheral blood for TCR sequencing was collected from all dose cohorts at baseline, on cycle 4 day 1, and on cycle 7 day 1. Samples came from an open-label, multicenter, first-in-human phase I dose-escalation trial of ivuxolimab. The trial enrolled adults with locally advanced or metastatic head and neck squamous cell, hepatocellular, melanoma or renal cell carcinoma. Before TCR sequencing, CD4+ and CD8+ T cells were separately sorted from peripheral blood.

Recombination joined TRBV28 with TRBJ2-7; the best D guess is TRBD1, with 5 bases matching. The origin of this receptor is an adult with an advanced solid tumor such as melanoma, head and neck, liver or kidney cancer. The material sequenced was CD4+ or CD8+ T cells sorted from blood, taken in a trial of the OX40 agonist ivuxolimab. The CDR3 sequence is CASSTPDTSYEQYF. The DNA sequence follows: TGTGCCAGCAGTACGCCGGACACATCCTACGAGCAGTACTTC.